This TCR beta chain stems from a study of blood T cell repertoires in COVID-19. In the study overall: Acute and convalescent COVID-19 samples came from the United States, Italy and Spain. T cells, B-cell-depleted T cells, or PBMCs provided the cDNA or gDNA that served as material.

Sequenced by immunoSEQ multiplex PCR; TCRdb stores in-frame clones only, minus some. This table has 250,000 to 300,000 clones, roughly 90% appearing once. Germline V lookup: CDR1 PRHDT, CDR2 FYEKMQ (reference sequence). Germline trimming cut 9 bases from V and 2 bases from J; bases unmatched to any gene: 2. The length of the CDR3 is 13 residues. The sample comprised peripheral blood. This sequence was found in a woman under 40 with COVID-19, enrolled during active disease. The chain carries TRBV13 and TRBJ2-5; the match to TRBD2 covers 11 bases. CDR3 nucleotide sequence: TGTGCCAGTGTAGCGGGGGGGCAAGAGACCCAGTACTTC. Encoded protein: CASVAGGQETQYF.